The 20 T cell receptor beta chains below come from one sample, sequenced in a study of cytotoxic CD8 clonotypes in ibrutinib-treated CLL. Only in-frame clones appear in the TCRdb table, and some are missing; sequencing was by immunoSEQ multiplex PCR. The sample includes 70,000 to 80,000 clones, less than 85% of them seen just once. The material sequenced was PBMCs, taken after 24 months of ibrutinib treatment. All receptors derive from a human donor with chronic lymphocytic leukemia.

This clone was detected many times. The chain has TRBV7-3 and TRBJ1-3; 7 positions match TRBD1. Germline-derived CDR1 and CDR2 are SGHTA and FQGTGA. The CDR3 loop spans 15 amino acids. The junction had 6 bases not matched to a gene; V was cut back by 3 bases and J by 4 bases. CDR3 sequence: CASSLQGGLGNTIYF. In nucleotides, the CDR3 is TGTGCCAGCAGCTTGCAAGGGGGCTTGGGAAACACCATATATTTT.

The chain carries TRBV7-6 and TRBJ2-2, with 9 bases identical to TRBD2. Germline V gene sequence: CDR1 SGHVS, CDR2 FNYEAQ. This CDR3 is 17 amino acids long. Trimming cost V 1 base and J 5 bases; bases outside gene matches: 8. Here the CDR3 reads CASSLEAGGVRTGELFF. Written as DNA, the CDR3 is TGTGCCAGCAGCTTAGAGGCGGGAGGGGTTCGGACCGGGGAGCTGTTTTTT. The full variable domain, in which reference TRBV7-6 and TRBJ2-2 provide the parts outside the CDR3, is GAGVSQSPRYKVTKRGQDVALRCDPISGHVSLYWYRQALGQGPEFLTYFNYEAQQDKSGLPNDRFSAERPEGSISTLTIQRTEQRDSAMYRCASSLEAGGVRTGELFFGEGSRLTVL.

The chain has TRBV29-1 and TRBJ2-7, with TRBD2 matching over 13 bases. CDR3 size: 13 residues. CDR1 is SQVTM and CDR2 is ANQGSEA in the germline V gene. J was trimmed by 5 bases and V by 7 bases; bases with no gene match: 5. The CDR3 sequence is CSAGGTSGNEQYF. For the CDR3, the DNA is TGCAGCGCCGGGGGGACTAGCGGGAACGAGCAGTACTTC.

For this clone: Distinct nucleotide sequences in the sample also encode this CDR3. The chain recombines TRBV9 with TRBJ1-1; D is unclear. The CDR3 covers 13 residues. Between the trimmed V and J ends, which lost 0 bases and 2 bases, there was a span of 5 bases. Germline CDR1 is SGDLS and CDR2 is YYNGEE. The CDR3 sequence: CASSVAGNTEAFF. As DNA, the CDR3 is TGTGCCAGCAGCGTAGCGGGAAACACTGAAGCTTTCTTT.

This chain links TRBV28 with TRBJ2-7; possible D gene TRBD1, 6 bases. Germline V gives CDR1 MDHEN, CDR2 SYDVKM. V lost 3 bases and J lost 4, with 16 bases in between. The CDR3 sequence is 15 residues long. CDR3 in amino acids: CASSFGGPQGYEQYF. DNA of the CDR3: TGTGCCAGCAGTTTTGGGGGCCCCCAGGGGTACGAGCAGTACTTC.

The V and J genes are TRBV5-4 and TRBJ2-2; no clear D. The germline gives CDR1 SGHNT, CDR2 YYREEE (reference sequence). With 0 bases removed from V and 0 bases from J, the gap between germline ends came to 6 bases. The CDR3 runs 15 residues. The CDR3 nucleotides read TGTGCCAGCAGCTTGGGCCGTACGAACACCGGGGAGCTGTTTTTT. Protein product: CASSLGRTNTGELFF. Combining the CDR3 with reference TRBV5-4 and TRBJ2-2 gives the whole variable domain ETGVTQSPTHLIKTRGQQVTLRCSSQSGHNTVSWYQQALGQGPQFIFQYYREEENGRGNFPPRFSGLQFPNYSSELNVNALELDDSALYLCASSLGRTNTGELFFGEGSRLTVL.

This chain links TRBV11-2 with TRBJ2-1; 16 bases are a match to TRBD2. The CDR3 spans 15 residues. Looked up from germline, CDR1 is SGHAT and CDR2 is FQNNGV. V was pared by 4 bases and J by 10 bases, with 4 bases of the junction left unmatched. This chain's CDR3 is CASSSRGLAGGEQFF. The CDR3 DNA is TGTGCCAGCAGCTCCCGGGGACTAGCGGGAGGGGAGCAGTTCTTC.

The chain links TRBV28 to TRBJ1-3; 7 nucleotides agree with TRBD1. The CDR3 totals 16 residues. V was pared by 6 bases and J by 1 base, with 9 bases of the junction left unmatched. Germline CDR1 MDHEN, CDR2 SYDVKM. The CDR3 bases are TGTGCCAGCAGGACCCAGGGGGGAGGTTCTGGAAACACCATATATTTT. Translation: CASRTQGGGSGNTIYF. Looking up the rest from reference TRBV28 and TRBJ1-3 gives the full variable domain: DVKVTQSSRYLVKRTGEKVFLECVQDMDHENMFWYRQDPGLGLRLIYFSYDVKMKEKGDIPEGYSVSREKKERFSLILESASTNQTSMYLCASRTQGGGSGNTIYFGEGSWLTVV.

The J gene is TRBJ1-5, the V gene TRBV28, with D perhaps TRBD1 (6 bases). Trimming cost V 2 bases and J 4 bases, with 15 bases left between them. This CDR3 has 16 amino acids. CDR1 and CDR2 (germline): MDHEN, SYDVKM. CDR3 sequence: CASSLGQGMWNQPQHF. The CDR3 DNA sequence: TGTGCCAGCAGTTTAGGGCAGGGGATGTGGAATCAGCCCCAGCATTTT.

The V call is TRBV7-9, the J call TRBJ2-3; 7 bases map to TRBD1. After removal of 1 base from V and 0 bases from J, the junction contained 10 bases not matched to a gene. This CDR3 is 18 amino acids long. Looked up from germline, CDR1 is SEHNR and CDR2 is FQNEAQ (reference sequence). DNA of the CDR3: TGTGCCAGCAGCTTAGGAGCAATAGGGACAGCTAGCACAGATACGCAGTATTTT. As protein: CASSLGAIGTASTDTQYF.

V usage is TRBV5-1 and J usage is TRBJ2-2; possibly TRBD1 for D (5 bases). V was cut by 5 bases and J by 3 bases, with 14 bases left in between. The CDR3 is made up of 15 amino acids. The V gene's germline CDR1 is SGHRS and CDR2 YFSETQ. CDR3 residues: CASRLGLGDTGELFF. CDR3 in DNA: TGCGCCAGCAGGCTGGGGCTAGGCGACACCGGGGAGCTGTTTTTT.

The chain carries TRBV15 and TRBJ2-7; D not certain. CDR3 length equals 14 residues. In germline, CDR1 is LNHNV, CDR2 YYDKDF (reference sequence). The V and J ends lost 0 bases and 1 base respectively, with 7 bases between them. The CDR3 DNA sequence: TGTGCCACCAGCAGAGATCAATGGTCCTACGAGCAGTACTTC. It codes for CATSRDQWSYEQYF.

The genes are TRBV5-1 and TRBJ1-1; D not resolved. With 1 base removed from V and 1 base from J, the gap between germline ends came to 11 bases. Germline CDR1 SGHRS, CDR2 YFSETQ. CDR3 length equals 15 residues. The CDR3, as DNA: TGCGCCAGCAGCTTGCGATCTTCAACGAACACTGAAGCTTTCTTT. Its translation is CASSLRSSTNTEAFF.

The rearrangement joins TRBV5-1 to TRBJ2-7; weak D call: TRBD2 (6 bases). V lost 0 bases and J 4 bases, leaving 17 bases between the germline ends. CDR3 length: 16 residues. In germline, CDR1 is SGHRS, CDR2 YFSETQ. Here the CDR3 reads CASSLGSSGSIYEQYF. The CDR3 DNA is TGCGCCAGCAGCTTGGGTTCTTCCGGGAGTATTTACGAGCAGTACTTC.

The rearrangement uses TRBV10-1 and TRBJ2-3; D might be TRBD1 or TRBD2, each matching 5 bases. Trimming took 3 bases from V and 6 from J, leaving 16 bases between them. This CDR3 is 15 amino acids long. Germline values: CDR1 WNHNN, CDR2 SYGVQD (reference sequence). The CDR3 here is CASSDTGPLMDTQYF. The CDR3 DNA follows: TGCGCCAGCAGTGACACGGGACCCCTGATGGATACGCAGTATTTT.

The V call is TRBV6-1, the J call TRBJ2-1; D not certain. The V end lost 0 bases, the J end lost 5 bases, and 14 bases lay between the germline ends. CDR1 is MNHNS and CDR2 is SASEGT in the germline V gene. The length of the CDR3 is 16 residues. CDR3 loop: CASSEALRWSDNEQFF. The CDR3 coding sequence is TGTGCCAGCAGTGAAGCGCTCAGGTGGAGTGACAATGAGCAGTTCTTC.

The rearrangement joins TRBV7-6 to TRBJ2-1; 14 bases are shared with TRBD2. With 5 bases clipped from V and 10 bases from J, the junction kept 7 bases outside the gene matches. The CDR3 extends over 15 amino acids. Germline V gene lookup returns CDR1 SGHVS and CDR2 FNYEAQ. The CDR3 DNA sequence: TGTGCCAGCAGCCAAGTGGGACTAGCGGGAGCAGAGCAGTTCTTC. Protein sequence: CASSQVGLAGAEQFF.

In this sample, this clone turned up a few times. V gene TRBV2 combines with J gene TRBJ2-7; D is tentatively TRBD1 or TRBD2 (7 bases each). Germline assignment: CDR1 SNHLY and CDR2 FYNNEI. The V gene lost 3 bases and the J gene lost 11 bases, with 14 bases spanning the gap. The CDR3 has 12 residues. The CDR3 sequence: CASSEAQGREYF. The CDR3 coding sequence is TGTGCCAGCAGTGAGGCACAGGGGAGGGAGTACTTC.

The rearrangement uses TRBV11-1 and TRBJ2-7, with 7 bases aligning to TRBD2. Germline V gene sequence: CDR1 SGHAT, CDR2 FQDESV (reference sequence). The V and J ends lost 3 bases and 2 bases, in that order; junction bases with no gene match: 4. CDR3 length equals 14 residues. This CDR3 is CASSLGGSAYEQYF. CDR3 nucleotide sequence: TGTGCCAGCAGCTTGGGCGGGAGTGCCTACGAGCAGTACTTC.

V usage is TRBV9 and J usage is TRBJ2-2; 14 bases match TRBD2. This CDR3 has 20 residues. The germline gives CDR1 SGDLS, CDR2 YYNGEE. V dropped 0 bases and J dropped 5; count of bases not matched to a gene: 12. The CDR3 nucleotides are TGTGCCAGCAGCGTAGGAGGAACAGGACTAGCGGGAGGAGGTACCGGGGAGCTGTTTTTT. Protein sequence: CASSVGGTGLAGGGTGELFF.